The 26 T cell receptor beta chains listed next were all sequenced from one sample in a study of regulatory T cells in long-lasting Graves disease. The sample's time point: newly diagnosed GD, antithyroid drugs for less than 3 months. PBMC RNA served as the TCR library source. Researchers made TCR beta libraries by using iRepertoire HTBI primers and running Arm-PCR on CDR3 regions. TCRdb processed the multiplex PCR reads anew with MiXCR; each CDR3 protein has one entry. The table has more than 300,000 distinct CDR3 sequences, about 14% seen once. Sequencing was performed on peripheral blood mononuclear cells (PBMCs), taken at new diagnosis, from a patient treated with antithyroid drugs. These receptors came from a female donor with Graves disease.

This clonotype has ten or more counts. The V gene is TRBV9, the J gene TRBJ1-2, with 7 bases matching TRBD1. CDR1 SGDLS and CDR2 YYNGEE come from the germline V gene. CDR3 length equals 14 residues. V was clipped by 0 bases and J by 8 bases; unmatched bases: 7. The CDR3 reads CASSVEEGAGGYTF. The CDR3 nucleotides read TGTGCCAGCAGCGTAGAGGAGGGGGCTGGGGGCTACACCTTC. Filled out from reference TRBV9 and TRBJ1-2, the complete variable domain reads DSGVTQTPKHLITATGQRVTLRCSPRSGDLSVYWYQQSLDQGLQFLIQYYNGEERAKGNILERFSAQQFPDLHSELNLSSLELGDSALYFCASSVEEGAGGYTFGSGTRLTVV.

This clonotype was picked up many times. The CDR3 DNA sequence: TGTGCCAGCAGCCCAGGAGGGAGACCGTTGGGAGAGACCCAGTACTTC. This gives the protein CASSPGGRPLGETQYF. V is TRBV11-2 and J is TRBJ2-5, with D maybe TRBD2 (6 bases). Between the trimmed V and J ends, which lost 5 bases and 4 bases, there was a span of 20 bases. Germline loops: CDR1 SGHAT, CDR2 FQNNGV. CDR3 length: 16 residues.

This clonotype was seen many times. The rearrangement joins TRBV4-1 to TRBJ1-1, with 9 bases matching TRBD1. This CDR3 has 15 amino acids. Germline V gives CDR1 MGHRA, CDR2 YSYEKL. The junction had 4 bases not matched to a gene; V was cut back by 0 bases and J by 5 bases. CDR3 amino acids: CASSQDTGTGTEAFF. CDR3 nucleotide sequence: TGCGCCAGCAGCCAAGATACCGGGACAGGGACTGAAGCTTTCTTT.

This clonotype was picked up many times. This chain links TRBV28 with TRBJ1-5; 12 nucleotides agree with TRBD1. Germline CDR1 is MDHEN and CDR2 is SYDVKM. The length of the CDR3 is 20 residues. After removal of 2 bases from V and 0 bases from J, the junction contained 11 bases not matched to a gene. The CDR3 protein is CASSLIRSGTGGYSNQPQHF. As DNA, the CDR3 is TGTGCCAGCAGTTTAATACGTTCCGGGACAGGGGGCTATAGCAATCAGCCCCAGCATTTT.

This clonotype was seen ten or more times. The chain uses TRBV12-3 or TRBV12-4 and TRBJ1-2, with D hard to call. The CDR3 runs to 14 residues. Between the trimmed V and J ends, which lost 5 bases and 7 bases, there was a span of 17 bases. CDR3 nucleotide sequence: TGTGCCAGCAGTCCGTCAACTACTTTGGGTGGCTACACCTTC. Amino acid sequence: CASSPSTTLGGYTF.

Worth noting for this clonotype: A read error may explain this, as a much larger clone is one base away. V gene TRBV2 combines with J gene TRBJ2-1; no definite D call. The V and J ends lost 3 bases and 8 bases respectively, with 14 bases between them. The germline V gene has CDR1 SNHLY and CDR2 FYNNEI. This CDR3 spans 14 amino acids. DNA for the CDR3: TGTGCCAGCAGTGAGCCGCTTACTCACGATGAGCAGTTCTTC. It codes for CASSEPLTHDEQFF.

This clonotype was observed a few times. The V call is TRBV6-1, the J call TRBJ2-6; no definite D call. Trimming shortened V by 4 bases and J by 0 bases, and 7 bases separated the two germline ends. The CDR3 is 15 amino acids. Germline CDR1 and CDR2: MNHNS and SASEGT. In DNA, the CDR3 is TGTGCCAGCAGTGGAAGGAGCTCTGGGGCCAACGTCCTGACTTTC. Protein sequence: CASSGRSSGANVLTF.

This clonotype was recorded at least ten times. The chain recombines TRBV30 with TRBJ2-7; D possibly corresponds to TRBD1 (6 bases). CDR3 size: 13 residues. Trimming removed 2 bases at V and 1 base at J, with 9 bases between. The germline V gene has CDR1 GTSNPN and CDR2 SVGIG (reference sequence). The CDR3 sequence: CAWSSGQSYEQYF. In nucleotides, the CDR3 is TGTGCCTGGAGTAGCGGACAGTCCTACGAGCAGTACTTC.

This clonotype was seen at least ten times. V usage is TRBV20-1 and J usage is TRBJ2-1, with a weak D call TRBD2 (6 bases). Per germline, CDR1 DFQATT and CDR2 SNEGSKA (reference sequence). The CDR3 has 15 residues. Trimming stripped 5 bases from V and 4 bases from J, with 18 bases between. This CDR3 is CSALSGDRPYNEQFF. The CDR3 DNA sequence: TGCAGTGCTCTTAGCGGCGACCGGCCTTACAATGAGCAGTTCTTC.

The sample holds many counts of this clonotype. V gene TRBV7-9 combines with J gene TRBJ1-1; D not resolved. Between the trimmed V and J ends, which lost 5 bases and 4 bases, there was a span of 11 bases. The germline V gene has CDR1 SEHNR and CDR2 FQNEAQ (reference sequence). This CDR3 has 13 amino acids. The chain's CDR3 is CASSPTEGTEAFF. For the CDR3, the DNA is TGTGCCAGCAGCCCTACGGAAGGCACTGAAGCTTTCTTT.

This clonotype has a handful of counts. This may be a read error: a much more frequent sequence differs by one nucleotide. The chain carries TRBV28 and TRBJ2-7, with D tentatively TRBD2 (5 bases). The CDR3 consists of 16 residues. Germline V gene lookup returns CDR1 MDHEN and CDR2 SYDVKM. CDR3 nucleotide sequence: TGTGCCCGCAGTCCACCGGGGTCCCATGCTCGCTACGAGCAGTACTTC. Translated: CARSPPGSHARYEQYF.

The CDR3 DNA reads as TGTGCCATCAGTGCCCAGGGTAGTAACTATGGCTACACCTTC. Amino acids: CAISAQGSNYGYTF. The chain has TRBV10-3 and TRBJ1-2, with a possible D match to TRBD1 (5 bases). Germline V gene lookup returns CDR1 ENHRY and CDR2 SYGVKD. V shed 4 bases and J shed 1 base, with 10 bases lying between them. The CDR3 consists of 14 residues.

This clonotype was counted only a few times. The V call is TRBV10-3, the J call TRBJ2-7; D not certain. V gave up 3 bases and J gave up 1 base, with 16 bases separating them. This CDR3 contains 16 residues. The germline V gene has CDR1 ENHRY and CDR2 SYGVKD. CDR3 DNA: TGTGCCATCAGTGATCCTCCCGGCCCATCGTCCTACGAGCAGTACTTC. Protein: CAISDPPGPSSYEQYF.

This clonotype was counted at least ten times. The chain carries TRBV24-1 and TRBJ2-3, with 8 bases aligning to TRBD2. The CDR3 has 14 residues. V shed 3 bases, J shed 4 bases, and the junction held 2 bases outside the gene matches. Germline CDR1 and CDR2: KGHDR and SFDVKD. The DNA for the CDR3 is TGTGCCACCAGTGATAACGGGAGGGCAGATACGCAGTATTTT. Its protein product is CATSDNGRADTQYF.

Many counts were recorded for this clonotype. The chain uses TRBV14 and TRBJ1-3, with D tentatively TRBD1 (5 bases). The ends were cut back, 4 bases at V and 4 bases at J, with 11 bases in the middle. This CDR3 has 14 residues. CDR1 and CDR2 (germline): SGHDN, FVKESK. The CDR3 DNA is TGTGCCAGCAGCCTCAGGGTTTCCGGAAACACCATATATTTT. Amino acid sequence: CASSLRVSGNTIYF.

In the case of this clonotype: Mismatch with germline at one junction end may stem from a read error. The genes are TRBV6-5 and TRBJ1-4; no firm D call. Germline loops: CDR1 MNHEY, CDR2 SVGAGI. The CDR3 covers 16 residues. The CDR3 bases are TGTGCCAGCAGTTACTCGACGCCGACGGCTAACGAAAAACTGTTTTTT. This gives the protein CASSYSTPTANEKLFF.

This clonotype was seen ten or more times. The chain recombines TRBV27 with TRBJ2-1, with 7 positions matching TRBD2. This CDR3 comprises 14 residues. Germline V gene lookup returns CDR1 MNHEY and CDR2 SMNVEV (reference sequence). Germline trimming cut 2 bases from V and 5 bases from J; bases unmatched to any gene: 3. CDR3 residues: CASSLQTSDNEQFF. Written as DNA, the CDR3 is TGTGCCAGCAGTTTACAAACTAGCGACAATGAGCAGTTCTTC.

The genes are TRBV6-2 or TRBV6-3 and TRBJ2-4, with TRBD2 matching 9 bases. This CDR3 comprises 19 residues. Germline assignment: CDR1 MNHEY and CDR2 SVGEGT. V lost 4 bases and J lost 3; bases outside the gene matches: 16. CDR3 protein: CASSWRGGVAGEGKNIQYF. CDR3 in DNA: TGTGCCAGCAGTTGGAGGGGTGGGGTAGCGGGAGAAGGCAAAAACATTCAGTACTTC.

This clonotype was counted ten times or more. The chain employs TRBV24-1 and TRBJ2-1; TRBD2 aligns across 14 bases. The CDR3 loop spans 18 amino acids. CDR1 KGHDR and CDR2 SFDVKD come from the germline V gene. V was pared by 3 bases and J by 3 bases, with 6 bases of the junction left unmatched. The CDR3 DNA follows: TGTGCCACCAGTGATGGGACTAGCGGGAGAGCCTACTACAATGAGCAGTTCTTC. Translated: CATSDGTSGRAYYNEQFF.

This clonotype was counted between two and nine times. CDR3 bases: TGTGCCATACCAAAAAACGACAGGGGGCCAGACACCGGGGAGCTGTTTTTT. Translation gives CAIPKNDRGPDTGELFF. The chain combines TRBV10-3 with TRBJ2-2; TRBD1 matches 10 bases. The CDR3 extends over 17 amino acids. Looked up from germline, CDR1 is ENHRY and CDR2 is SYGVKD. The ends lost 9 bases at V and 3 bases at J; junction bases unmatched: 13.

This clonotype showed up many times. In DNA form, the CDR3 reads TGTGCCACACGGCGACAGGGCCGGACGAATCAGCCCCAGCATTTT. Its translation is CATRRQGRTNQPQHF. The chain joins TRBV6-1 to TRBJ1-5; 7 nucleotides agree with TRBD1. The CDR3 consists of 15 residues. Germline CDR1 MNHNS, CDR2 SASEGT. Germline trimming cut 10 bases from V and 4 bases from J; bases unmatched to any gene: 13.

There are many counts of this clonotype. V and J are TRBV2 and TRBJ2-3; 8 bases are shared with TRBD2. J gave up 10 bases and V 2 bases, and 17 bases lay outside the gene matches. The CDR3 has 17 amino acids. In germline, CDR1 is SNHLY, CDR2 FYNNEI. The CDR3 region has the DNA TGTGCCAGCAGTGAAAGCGATCTAGCGGGCGCGACTAACCCGCAGTATTTT. It is translated as CASSESDLAGATNPQYF. Based on the CDR3 plus reference TRBV2 and TRBJ2-3, the full variable domain is EPEVTQTPSHQVTQMGQEVILRCVPISNHLYFYWYRQILGQKVEFLVSFYNNEISEKSEIFDDQFSVERPDGSNFTLKIRSTKLEDSAMYFCASSESDLAGATNPQYFGPGTRLTVL.

This clonotype has only a few counts. This sequence joins TRBV12-3 or TRBV12-4 and TRBJ1-6, with D unresolved. CDR3 length equals 14 residues. The V end lost 1 base, the J end lost 7 bases, and 8 bases lay between the germline ends. The CDR3 region has the DNA TGTGCCAGCAGTTTAGAGGCTGGGAATTCACCCCTCCACTTT. Its translation is CASSLEAGNSPLHF.

This clonotype occurred a few times. The chain carries TRBV28 and TRBJ1-5; the D is unclear. Germline V gene sequence: CDR1 MDHEN, CDR2 SYDVKM. The germline V and J ends were trimmed by 3 bases and 1 base, with 10 bases remaining between them. The CDR3 loop spans 15 amino acids. This CDR3 reads CASSFMVQSNQPQHF. In nucleotides, the CDR3 is TGTGCCAGCAGTTTTATGGTACAGAGCAATCAGCCCCAGCATTTT.

This clonotype showed up just a few times. This chain uses TRBV7-2 with TRBJ1-1; D is undetermined. Trimming removed 5 bases at V and 1 base at J, with 11 bases between. Germline values: CDR1 SGHTA, CDR2 FQGNSA. The length of the CDR3 is 14 residues. As DNA, the CDR3 is TGTGCCAGCAGCCTTTGGACCCCGAACACTGAAGCTTTCTTT. It codes for CASSLWTPNTEAFF.

This clonotype has a count of ten or more. The rearrangement links TRBV19 to TRBJ2-3, with 7 bases aligning to TRBD1. CDR1 LNHDA and CDR2 SQIVND come from the germline V gene (reference sequence). The CDR3 covers 13 residues. The V gene end was trimmed by 2 bases and the J gene end by 5 bases; junction bases not matched to a gene: 1. The CDR3: CASSISGGDTQYF. CDR3 nucleotide sequence: TGTGCCAGTAGTATATCAGGGGGAGATACGCAGTATTTT.